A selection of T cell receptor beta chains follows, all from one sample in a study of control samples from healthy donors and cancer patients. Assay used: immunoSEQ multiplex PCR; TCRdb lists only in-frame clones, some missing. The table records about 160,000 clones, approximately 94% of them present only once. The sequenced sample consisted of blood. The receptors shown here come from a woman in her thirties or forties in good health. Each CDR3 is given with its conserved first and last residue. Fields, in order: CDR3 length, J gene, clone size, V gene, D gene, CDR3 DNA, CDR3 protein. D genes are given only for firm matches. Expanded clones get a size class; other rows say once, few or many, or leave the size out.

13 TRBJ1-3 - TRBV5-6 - TGTGCCAGCAGCTTTGTCTCTGGAAACACCATATATTTT CASSFVSGNTIYF
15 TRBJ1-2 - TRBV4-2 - TGTGCCAGCAGCCACCCCGAGGGACTCGACTATGGCTACACCTTC CASSHPEGLDYGYTF
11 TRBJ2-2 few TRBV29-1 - TGCAGCGTTGAATACACCGGGGAGCTGTTTTTT CSVEYTGELFF
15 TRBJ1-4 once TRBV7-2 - TGTGCCAGCAGCTTAGCGAGGGATTTGGGTGAAAAACTGTTTTTT CASSLARDLGEKLFF
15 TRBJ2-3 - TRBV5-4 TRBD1 TGTGCCAGCAACAATCCCCGGGACAGGACAGATACGCAGTATTTT CASNNPRDRTDTQYF
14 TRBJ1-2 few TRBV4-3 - TGCGCCAGCAGCCAAGCGAGTCAGAACTATGGCTACACCTTC CASSQASQNYGYTF
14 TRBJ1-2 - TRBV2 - TGTGCCAGCAGTGAGGGCCACCGGATCTATGGCTACACCTTC CASSEGHRIYGYTF
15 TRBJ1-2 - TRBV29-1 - TGCAGCGTTGAAGGTAAGGTGGGCCGAAACTATGGCTACACCTTC CSVEGKVGRNYGYTF
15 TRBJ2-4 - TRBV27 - TGTGCCAGCAGAGTCCTAAAAGGGGGTAAAAACATTCAGTACTTC CASRVLKGGKNIQYF
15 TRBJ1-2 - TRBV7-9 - TGTGCCAGCAGCTATACAGGGATCCTAAACTATGGCTACACCTTC CASSYTGILNYGYTF
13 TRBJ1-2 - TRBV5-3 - TGTGCCAGAAACGGAGGACGCAAAAGGGGCTACACCTTC CARNGGRKRGYTF
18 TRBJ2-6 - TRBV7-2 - TGTGCCAGCAGCCCCCTTGCAGGCCAGAGCTCTGGGGCCAACGTCCTGACTTTC CASSPLAGQSSGANVLTF
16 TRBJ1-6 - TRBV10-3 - TGTGCCATCAGTGTGTCAGGTTCTAGAGGGAATTCACCCCTCCACTTT CAISVSGSRGNSPLHF
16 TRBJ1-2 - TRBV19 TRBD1 TGTGCCAGTAGCCCCCAGGGGGGTATTGACAGCGGCGGCTACACCTTC CASSPQGGIDSGGYTF
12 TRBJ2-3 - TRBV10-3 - TGTGCCATCGGGGCAGGCACAGATACGCAGTATTTT CAIGAGTDTQYF
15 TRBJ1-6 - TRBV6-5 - TGTGCCAGCAGTTACGGGGGAGTCGAGGGTTCACCCCTCCACTTT CASSYGGVEGSPLHF
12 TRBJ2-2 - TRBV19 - TGTGCCAGTAGTAAACAAGACGGGGAGCTGTTTTTT CASSKQDGELFF
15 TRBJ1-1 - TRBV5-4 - TGTGCCAGCAGCTCCCAGGGCAGGGTGAACACTGAAGCTTTCTTT CASSSQGRVNTEAFF
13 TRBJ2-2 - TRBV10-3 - TGTGCCATCAGTGATGGATTCACCGGGGAGCTGTTTTTT CAISDGFTGELFF
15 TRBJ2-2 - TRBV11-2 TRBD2 TGTGCCAGCAGCTCACTAGCGCCGAACACCGGGGAGCTGTTTTTT CASSSLAPNTGELFF
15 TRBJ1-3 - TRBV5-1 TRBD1 TGCGCCAGCAGCTTGAGACAGGGGGCTGGAAACACCATATATTTT CASSLRQGAGNTIYF
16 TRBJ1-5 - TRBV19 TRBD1 TGTGCCAGTAGTATCCACAGGGGGCTTCAGGGGCAGCCCCAGCATTTT CASSIHRGLQGQPQHF
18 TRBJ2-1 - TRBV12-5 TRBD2 TGTGCTAGTGGTCCGGGACTAGCGGGAGTGAGTGGGTACAATGAGCAGTTCTTC CASGPGLAGVSGYNEQFF
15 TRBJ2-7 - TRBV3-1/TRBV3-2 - TGTGCCAGCAGCCAAGGAGTAACAGCGGGCTACGAGCAGTACTTC CASSQGVTAGYEQYF
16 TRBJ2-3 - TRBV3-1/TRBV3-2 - TGTGCCAGCAGCCCCACCGGCGGGATTGGAACAGATACGCAGTATTTT CASSPTGGIGTDTQYF
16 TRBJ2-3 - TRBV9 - TGTGCCAGCAGCCCCGGATGGGGGGCCCCGGCAGATACGCAGTATTTT CASSPGWGAPADTQYF
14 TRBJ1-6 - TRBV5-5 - TGTGCCAGCAGCTTGAACAGTTATAATTCACCCCTCCACTTT CASSLNSYNSPLHF
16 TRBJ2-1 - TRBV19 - TGTGCCAGTAGTATAGAGTCCAGGCCGATGTACAATGAGCAGTTCTTC CASSIESRPMYNEQFF
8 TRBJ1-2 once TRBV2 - TGTGCCAGCAGGGGCTACACCTTC CASRGYTF
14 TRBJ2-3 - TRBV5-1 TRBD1 TGCGCCAGCACCAGACAGGGGGGCACAGATACGCAGTATTTT CASTRQGGTDTQYF
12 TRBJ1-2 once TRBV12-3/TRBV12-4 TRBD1 TGTGCCAGCCGTTTGGGGACAGCCACTTACACCTTC CASRLGTATYTF